The entry that follows covers one T cell receptor (beta chain) sequence. The antigen this receptor binds is unknown. No base quality information exists; no much larger clone differs at one position. Genomic DNA was isolated from the sorted cells so that the TCRbeta CDR3 region could be sequenced. The immunoSEQ Assay was used to sequence the TCRbeta CDR3 regions. TCRdb stores this immuneACCESS table with in-frame sequences only. Part of the clones is absent; in the studies checked, under half of the shortfall reflects unresolved V genes, and no reason is known for the rest. The sample includes roughly 80,000 clones, with 86% observed a single time. The ten largest clonotypes hold about 6.9% of the sample. From its cysteine to its phenylalanine, the CDR3 spans 16 amino acids. CDR3 DNA is the only sequence kept; it has 48 bases, read in frame from the first base. The germline V gene (reference sequence) specifies LNHDA as CDR1 and SQIVND as CDR2. V is pared back by 5 bases and J by 1 base, with 17 bases lying between the germline termini.

The sample comes from a study of OX40 agonist ivuxolimab in advanced cancers. For context, the study as a whole: Ivuxolimab was an agonistic, fully human IgG2 monoclonal antibody directed against OX40 (CD134), a costimulatory receptor. Of the approximately 54 dose-escalation patients, hepatocellular carcinoma was present in around 19, melanoma in roughly 15, renal cell carcinoma in 9 and head and neck cancer in 9. Intravenous ivuxolimab was administered to patients every 2 weeks at six dose levels: 0.01, 0.1, 0.3, 1.5, 3 and 10 mg/kg. Partial responses were achieved by three dose-escalation patients, of whom one had hepatocellular carcinoma and two had cutaneous melanoma. Peripheral TCRbeta sequencing aimed to test whether ivuxolimab altered TCR sequence diversity and caused clonal T-cell expansion. Patients were allowed to have had prior anti-PD-1, anti-PD-L1 or anti-CTLA-4 therapy, and 40% of the dose-escalation patients had been treated with checkpoint inhibitors. In the dose-escalation cohort, roughly 80% of patients were male, and the mean age was around 60 years, with a range of roughly 20 to 85. The paper covers the monotherapy dose-escalation part of the phase I ivuxolimab trial, which included N ≈ 52 patients.

On the study overall, not on this receptor specifically: After ivuxolimab, expanded clones were on average more numerous among CD8+ T cells than among CD4+ T cells. Low levels of normalized T-cell clonal expansion were also seen in some nonresponding patients. Partial responders in the 0.1-3.0 mg/kg groups had among the lowest normalized peripheral clonal expansion, especially among CD8+ T cells. At doses of 0.1 to 3.0 mg/kg, clonal expansion of both CD4+ and CD8+ T cells in blood was seen between baseline and week 6. Which antigens the clonally expanded peripheral T cells were specific for was not determined.

Patients with autoimmune disease history or receiving systemic immunosuppression were excluded from the trial. In every dose cohort, peripheral blood was drawn for TCR sequencing at baseline, cycle 4 day 1, and cycle 7 day 1. The samples were taken from a phase I, first-in-human, multicenter, open-label dose-escalation trial of ivuxolimab. Adults with locally advanced or metastatic melanoma, renal cell carcinoma, hepatocellular carcinoma or head and neck squamous cell carcinoma were enrolled in the trial. Before TCR sequencing, CD4+ T cells and CD8+ T cells from peripheral blood were sorted into separate populations.

The receptor's source is an adult with an advanced solid tumor such as melanoma, head and neck, liver or kidney cancer. The rearrangement combines TRBV19 with TRBJ1-2; the D gene is perhaps TRBD1, from 5 matching bases. The source was CD4+ or CD8+ T cells sorted from blood, collected in a trial of the OX40 agonist ivuxolimab. The CDR3 reads as follows: CASSVGRLNFNYGYTF. The nucleotide sequence reads TGTGCCAGTAGTGTGGGACGGTTGAATTTTAACTATGGCTACACCTTC.